This T cell receptor delta chain derives from a study of gamma-delta T cells after stem cell transplantation (dated by TCRdb to the mid-2010s). This clone showed up just a few times. What this receptor recognizes is not known. Mismatch with germline at one junction end may stem from a read error. Libraries were constructed by RT-PCR. TCRdb lists the instrument as Illumina MiSeq. TCRdb recomputed clones from the public reads with CATT; identical DNA rows were then combined. Present in this sample are 15,000 to 18,000 delta-chain clones, 9% to 9.5% of which were seen just once. 55% to 80% of the sample lies in the top ten. The CDR3 sequence holds 21 residues, the cysteine and phenylalanine included. This entry keeps only the CDR3 DNA: 63 bases, framed from base 1. CDR1 and CDR2 were assigned from the germline V gene as GEAIGNYY and EKD.

The sequence came from a human donor. It is not recorded whose cells these are; they may come from a transplant donor. Material: gamma-delta T cells. The chain is assembled from TRDV2 and TRDJ1; the D gene is not confidently resolved. In nucleotide form, the sequence is TGTGCCTGTGACACCGTTGAGTGCCACCTGCAACCTGGTGTACTCACCGTTAAACTCATCTTT. The translation is CACDTVECHLQPGVLTVKLIF.